This T cell receptor (beta chain) was found in a study of CD8+ T cells in alopecia areata. For the study at large: Grafted skin came from C3H/HeJ donors with spontaneous alopecia (about 6-13 months old) and was placed on roughly 7-11-week-old female C3H/HeJ mice. Study conclusions and caveats: Clonality was higher in lesional than normal scalp, especially in alopecia totalis/universalis. Unlike in mice, where it was clearer, TCR sharing across patients was less clear, possibly HLA-related. Scalp sequencing captures resident alphabeta T cells of normal skin too.

Germline lookup yields CDR1 LGHDT and CDR2 YNNKQL (reference sequence). The CDR3 sequence is 13 residues long. V gave up 5 bases and J gave up 4 bases; unmatched junction bases: 4. Markers used for sorting pooled cutaneous lymph node cells were CD4, CD8alpha, NKG2D, NKG2ACE and others. This clone was seen more than once but under ten times. The antigen remains unidentified. The gene names here belong to mouse. The read falls 4 residues short of the CDR3 end, and the missing part is taken from the germline J gene. The sequencing template was cDNA reverse transcribed from extracted RNA. Only in-frame clones appear in the TCRdb table, and some are missing; sequencing was by immunoSEQ multiplex PCR. This sample has about 270,000 clones, each found more than once.

Sequenced: CD4+ T cells sorted from a lymph node. The receptor was isolated from a C3H/HeJ mouse with alopecia areata. The strain is characterized by the MHC haplotype H2-k. The chain has TRBV4 and TRBJ1-2; 7 bases match TRBD1. The CDR3 bases that were read are TGTGCCAGCAGCCACAGGGGAGGCTCC. Amino acids: CASSHRGGS. The complete CDR3 protein is CASSHRGGSDYTF.